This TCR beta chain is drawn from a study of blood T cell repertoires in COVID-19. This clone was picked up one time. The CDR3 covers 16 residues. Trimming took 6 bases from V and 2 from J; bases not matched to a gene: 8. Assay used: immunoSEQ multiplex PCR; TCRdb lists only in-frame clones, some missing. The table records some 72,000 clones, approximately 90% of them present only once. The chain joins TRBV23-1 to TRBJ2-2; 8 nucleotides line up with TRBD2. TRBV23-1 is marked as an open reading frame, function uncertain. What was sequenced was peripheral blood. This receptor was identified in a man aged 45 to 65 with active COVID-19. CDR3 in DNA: TGCGCCAGCAGACCCCCGAGCGGGGGTAACACCGGGGAGCTGTTTTTT. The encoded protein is CASRPPSGGNTGELFF.